Each of the 5 T cell receptor beta chains below was sequenced from the same sample in a study of T cells in Graves' hyperthyroidism and ophthalmopathy. RNA transcripts provided the source from which TCR beta CDR3 regions were amplified. The primer set for the first-round RT-PCR of the TCR CDR3 was HTBI. TCRdb passed the multiplex PCR reads through MiXCR, listing each CDR3 protein once. The table includes roughly 380,000 distinct CDR3 sequences, roughly 20% detected once. The sequencing input was blood. The source of these receptors is a woman in her 40s with Graves' ophthalmopathy.

This clonotype has a count of ten or more. This sequence joins TRBV6-2 or TRBV6-3 and TRBJ1-5; maybe TRBD1 (5 bases). Germline CDR1 MNHEY, CDR2 SVGEGT. Trimming removed 7 bases from V and 6 bases from J, with 13 bases in between. There are 13 residues in the CDR3. The CDR3 reads CASTNGGSQPQHF. CDR3 coding DNA: TGTGCCAGCACCAACGGGGGTTCTCAGCCCCAGCATTTT.

In its sample, this clonotype was seen many times. This chain links TRBV9 with TRBJ1-2, with 11 positions matching TRBD1. CDR3 length equals 14 residues. With V trimmed by 3 bases and J by 4 bases, 2 bases remained unmatched. Looked up from germline, CDR1 is SGDLS and CDR2 is YYNGEE. CDR3 coding DNA: TGTGCCAGCAGCGCCGGGACAGGGGGCTATGGCTACACCTTC. Encoded protein: CASSAGTGGYGYTF.

This chain connects TRBV29-1 to TRBJ1-1; 9 nucleotides agree with TRBD1. CDR3 length: 16 amino acids. J was trimmed by 0 bases and V by 3 bases; bases with no gene match: 8. Looked up from germline, CDR1 is SQVTM and CDR2 is ANQGSEA. The CDR3, as DNA: TGCAGCGTTGATTTTTACGGACAGGGGCTGAACACTGAAGCTTTCTTT. As protein: CSVDFYGQGLNTEAFF.

The J gene is TRBJ2-7, the V gene TRBV6-1; D is unresolved. V lost 5 bases to trimming and J lost 6 bases, with 17 bases between them. Germline assignment: CDR1 MNHNS and CDR2 SASEGT. CDR3 length equals 14 residues. The CDR3 DNA reads TGTGCCAGCAGTCCTCCGTCCCGCCTTGCCGAGCAGTACTTC. It is translated as CASSPPSRLAEQYF.

The gene calls are TRBV7-9 and TRBJ2-5; the D gene is possibly TRBD1 (6 bases). The CDR3 runs to 17 residues. V was clipped by 3 bases and J by 0 bases, with 17 bases between them. The germline CDR1 and CDR2 sequences are SEHNR and FQNEAQ (reference sequence). CDR3 sequence reads: CASSFPDLRDNQETQYF. The CDR3 DNA reads as TGTGCCAGCAGCTTCCCTGACCTCCGGGACAACCAAGAGACCCAGTACTTC.